The sequence of this T cell receptor beta chain was determined in a study of shared clonotypes between healthy human individuals. V was shortened by 6 bases and J by 6 bases, with 10 bases between the two germline ends. Germline loops: CDR1 ENHRY, CDR2 SYGVKD. The CDR3 runs 12 residues. Replicate PCRs from sorted subsets contained approximately 190 ng DNA, which is tens of thousands of T cell genomes. Data came from immunoSEQ multiplex PCR; TCRdb stores just in-frame clones and leaves some out. Among roughly 1,500,000 clones listed, approximately 98% were seen once. Negatively enriched CD4+ T cells were divided by CD45RA into naive and memory.

The source is a man aged 25 to 40 in good health. Source material: naive CD4+ T cells sorted from blood. The subset denotes: CD45RA+ positively selected. The rearrangement uses TRBV10-3 and TRBJ2-3, with unresolved D. The chain's CDR3 is CAISGPGDTQYF. CDR3 bases: TGTGCCATCAGCGGGCCTGGGGATACGCAGTATTTT.